This TCR beta chain was recorded in a study of T cell repertoires in cytomegalovirus infection. One entry per CDR3 protein, called by TCRdb with MiXCR from the reads. The sample yields some 680,000 distinct CDR3 sequences, roughly 36% seen once. Germline V lookup: CDR1 MDHEN, CDR2 SYDVKM. After removal of 6 bases from V and 0 bases from J, the junction contained 7 bases not matched to a gene. This CDR3 contains 17 residues. The chain uses TRBV28 and TRBJ1-5; TRBD1 matches at 11 bases. Sequencing was performed on PBMCs. This receptor was taken from a human donor in good health (CMV status not recorded). Some clones in this sample may be carry-over from other donors' samples. This CDR3 is CASSRTGGSASNQPQHF. DNA for the CDR3: TGTGCCAGCAGCCGGACAGGGGGCTCAGCTAGCAATCAGCCCCAGCATTTT.